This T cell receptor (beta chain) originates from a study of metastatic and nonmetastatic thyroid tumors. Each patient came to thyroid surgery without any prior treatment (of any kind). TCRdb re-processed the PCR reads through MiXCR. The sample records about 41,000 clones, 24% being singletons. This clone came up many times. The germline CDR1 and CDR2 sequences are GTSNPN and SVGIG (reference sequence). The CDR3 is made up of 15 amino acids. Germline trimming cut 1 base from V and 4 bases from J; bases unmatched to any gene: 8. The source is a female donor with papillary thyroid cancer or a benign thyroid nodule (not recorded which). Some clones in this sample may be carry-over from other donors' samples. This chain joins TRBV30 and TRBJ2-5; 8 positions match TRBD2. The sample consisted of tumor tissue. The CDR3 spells CAWSAGTSLRETQYF. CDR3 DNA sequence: TGTGCCTGGAGTGCAGGGACTAGTCTTCGAGAGACCCAGTACTTC.